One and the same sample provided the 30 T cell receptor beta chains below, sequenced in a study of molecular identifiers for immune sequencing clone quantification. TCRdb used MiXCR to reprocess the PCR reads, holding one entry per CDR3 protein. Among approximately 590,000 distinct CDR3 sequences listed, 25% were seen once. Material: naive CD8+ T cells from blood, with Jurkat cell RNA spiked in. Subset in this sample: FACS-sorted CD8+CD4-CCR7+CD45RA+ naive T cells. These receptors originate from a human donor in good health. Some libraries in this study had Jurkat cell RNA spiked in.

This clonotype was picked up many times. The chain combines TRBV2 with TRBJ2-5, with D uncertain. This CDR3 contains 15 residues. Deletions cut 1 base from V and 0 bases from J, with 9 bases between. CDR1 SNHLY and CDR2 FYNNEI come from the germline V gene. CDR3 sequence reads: CASSEVMGYQETQYF. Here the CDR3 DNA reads TGTGCCAGCAGTGAAGTTATGGGCTACCAAGAGACCCAGTACTTC.

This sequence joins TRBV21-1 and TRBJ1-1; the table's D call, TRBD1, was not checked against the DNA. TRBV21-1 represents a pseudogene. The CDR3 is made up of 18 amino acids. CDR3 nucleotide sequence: TGTGCCTGCAGCGAGGGGGCCGGACAGGGGCTACGCGGTACTGAAGCTTTCTTT. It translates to CACSEGAGQGLRGTEAFF.

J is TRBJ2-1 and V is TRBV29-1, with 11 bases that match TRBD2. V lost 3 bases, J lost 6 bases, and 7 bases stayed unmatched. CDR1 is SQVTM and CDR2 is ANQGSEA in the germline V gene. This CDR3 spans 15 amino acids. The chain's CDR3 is CSVDTGLAGGNEQFF. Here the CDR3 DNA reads TGCAGCGTTGACACAGGCCTAGCGGGAGGCAATGAGCAGTTCTTC.

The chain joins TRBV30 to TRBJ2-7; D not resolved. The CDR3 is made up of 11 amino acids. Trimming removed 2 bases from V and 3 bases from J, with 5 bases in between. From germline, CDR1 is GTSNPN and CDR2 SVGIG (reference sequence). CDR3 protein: CAWSNVYEQYF. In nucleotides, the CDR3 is TGTGCCTGGAGTAATGTCTACGAGCAGTACTTC.

The CDR3 DNA reads as TGCGCCAGCAGCCAGGGACCTAGCACAGATACGCAGTATTTT. Its translation is CASSQGPSTDTQYF. The J gene is TRBJ2-3, the V gene TRBV4-1, with D perhaps assigned TRBD1 or TRBD2 (5 bases each). Trimming removed 3 bases at V and 0 bases at J, with 7 bases between. The CDR3 is 14 residues long. Germline-derived CDR1 and CDR2 are MGHRA and YSYEKL.

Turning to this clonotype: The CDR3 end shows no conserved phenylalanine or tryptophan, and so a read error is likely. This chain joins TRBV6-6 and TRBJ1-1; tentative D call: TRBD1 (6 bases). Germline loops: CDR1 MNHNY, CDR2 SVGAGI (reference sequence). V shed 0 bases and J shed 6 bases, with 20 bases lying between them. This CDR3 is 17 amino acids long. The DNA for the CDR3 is TGTGCCAGCAGTTACTCGGGGACACCTACGGCCCCGGCTGAAGCTTTCATT. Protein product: CASSYSGTPTAPAEAFI.

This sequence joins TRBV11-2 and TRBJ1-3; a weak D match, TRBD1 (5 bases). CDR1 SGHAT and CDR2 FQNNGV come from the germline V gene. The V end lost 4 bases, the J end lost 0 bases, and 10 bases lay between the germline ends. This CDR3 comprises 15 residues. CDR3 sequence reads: CASSWGRNSGNTIYF. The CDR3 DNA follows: TGTGCCAGCAGCTGGGGACGGAACTCTGGAAACACCATATATTTT.

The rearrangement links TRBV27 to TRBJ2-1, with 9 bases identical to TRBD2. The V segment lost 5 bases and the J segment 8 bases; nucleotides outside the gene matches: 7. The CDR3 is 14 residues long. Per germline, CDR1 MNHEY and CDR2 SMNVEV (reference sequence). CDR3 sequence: CASSLGLAIDEQFF. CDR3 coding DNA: TGTGCCAGCAGTCTGGGACTAGCCATTGATGAGCAGTTCTTC.

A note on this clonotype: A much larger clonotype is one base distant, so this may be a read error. CDR3 sequence (DNA): TGTGCCAGCAGCTGGACTAGAGGGAGTCTGACAGATACGCAGTATTTT. Translating it yields CASSWTRGSLTDTQYF. The chain combines TRBV12-3 or TRBV12-4 with TRBJ2-3, with 7 positions matching TRBD2. V lost 6 bases and J lost 3; bases outside the gene matches: 12. CDR3 length: 16 amino acids.

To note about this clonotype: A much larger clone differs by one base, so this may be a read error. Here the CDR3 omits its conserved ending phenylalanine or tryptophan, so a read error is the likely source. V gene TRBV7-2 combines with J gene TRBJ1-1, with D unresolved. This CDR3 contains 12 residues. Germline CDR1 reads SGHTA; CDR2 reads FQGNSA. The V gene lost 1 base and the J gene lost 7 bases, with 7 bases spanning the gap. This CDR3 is CASSLVGGEAFS. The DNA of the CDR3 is TGTGCCAGCAGCTTAGTGGGCGGTGAAGCTTTCTCT.

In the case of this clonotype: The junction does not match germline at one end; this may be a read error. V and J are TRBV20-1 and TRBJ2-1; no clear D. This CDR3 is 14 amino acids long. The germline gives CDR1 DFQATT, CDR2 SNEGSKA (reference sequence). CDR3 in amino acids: CSARDRQSYDEQFF. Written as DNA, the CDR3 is TGCAGTGCTAGAGATCGGCAGAGCTACGATGAGCAGTTCTTC.

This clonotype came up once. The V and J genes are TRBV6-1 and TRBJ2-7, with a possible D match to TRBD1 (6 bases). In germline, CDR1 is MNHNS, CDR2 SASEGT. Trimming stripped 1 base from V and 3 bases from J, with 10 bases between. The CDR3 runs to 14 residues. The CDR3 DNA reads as TGTGCCAGCAGTGAAGGAGGACAGTACTACGAGCAGTACTTC. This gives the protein CASSEGGQYYEQYF.

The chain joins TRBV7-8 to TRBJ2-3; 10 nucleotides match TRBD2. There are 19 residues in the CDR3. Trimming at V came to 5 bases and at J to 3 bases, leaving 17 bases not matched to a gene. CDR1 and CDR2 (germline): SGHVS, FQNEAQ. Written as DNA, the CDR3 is TGTGCCAGCAGCGAGCTGGTAACTTATAGCGGGGGGTTGACAGATACGCAGTATTTT. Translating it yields CASSELVTYSGGLTDTQYF.

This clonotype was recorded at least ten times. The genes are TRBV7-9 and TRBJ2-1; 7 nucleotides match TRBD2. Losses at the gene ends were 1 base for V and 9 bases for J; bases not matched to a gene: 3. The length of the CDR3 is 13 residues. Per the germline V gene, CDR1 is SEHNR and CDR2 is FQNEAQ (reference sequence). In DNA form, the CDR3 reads TGTGCCAGCAGCTTAGTAGTAGCGGGTGAGCAGTTCTTC. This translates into CASSLVVAGEQFF.

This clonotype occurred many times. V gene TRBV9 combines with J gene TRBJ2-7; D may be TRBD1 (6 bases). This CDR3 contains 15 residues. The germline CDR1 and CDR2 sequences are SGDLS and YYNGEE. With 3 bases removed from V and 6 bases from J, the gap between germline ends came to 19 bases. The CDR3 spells CASSGGTPPAFEQYF. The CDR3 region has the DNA TGTGCCAGCAGCGGGGGGACACCCCCGGCGTTCGAGCAGTACTTC.

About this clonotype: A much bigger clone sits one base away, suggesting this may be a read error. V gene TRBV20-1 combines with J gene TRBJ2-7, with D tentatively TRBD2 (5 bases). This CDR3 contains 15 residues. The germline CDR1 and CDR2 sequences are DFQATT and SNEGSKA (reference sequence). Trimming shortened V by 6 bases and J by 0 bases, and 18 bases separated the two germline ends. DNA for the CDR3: TGCAGTGCACCCACTGCCGGGATACACTCCTACGAGCAGTACTTC. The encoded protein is CSAPTAGIHSYEQYF.

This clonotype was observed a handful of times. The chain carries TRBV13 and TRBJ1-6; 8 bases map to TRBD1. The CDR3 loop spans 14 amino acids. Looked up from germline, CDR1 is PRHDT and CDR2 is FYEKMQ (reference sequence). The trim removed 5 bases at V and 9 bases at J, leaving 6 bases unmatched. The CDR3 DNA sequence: TGTGCCAGCAGCGCCGGGACAGGCTCTTCACCCCTCCACTTT. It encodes CASSAGTGSSPLHF. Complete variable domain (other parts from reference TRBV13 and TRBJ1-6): AAGVIQSPRHLIKEKRETATLKCYPIPRHDTVYWYQQGPGQDPQFLISFYEKMQSDKGSIPDRFSAQQFSDYHSELNMSSLELGDSALYFCASSAGTGSSPLHFGNGTRLTVT.

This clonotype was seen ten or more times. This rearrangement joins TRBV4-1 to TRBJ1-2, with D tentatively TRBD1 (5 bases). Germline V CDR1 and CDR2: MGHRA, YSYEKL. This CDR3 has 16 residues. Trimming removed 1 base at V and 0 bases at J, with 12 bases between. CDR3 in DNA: TGCGCCAGCAGCCAAGTTATGGGGCAAACTAACTATGGCTACACCTTC. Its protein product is CASSQVMGQTNYGYTF.

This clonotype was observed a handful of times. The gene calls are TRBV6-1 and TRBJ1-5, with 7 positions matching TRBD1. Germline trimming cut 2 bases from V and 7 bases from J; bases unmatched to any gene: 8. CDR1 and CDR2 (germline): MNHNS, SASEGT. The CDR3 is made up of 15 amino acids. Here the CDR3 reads CASSEINRGDQPQHF. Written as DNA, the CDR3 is TGTGCCAGCAGTGAAATCAACAGGGGAGACCAGCCCCAGCATTTT.

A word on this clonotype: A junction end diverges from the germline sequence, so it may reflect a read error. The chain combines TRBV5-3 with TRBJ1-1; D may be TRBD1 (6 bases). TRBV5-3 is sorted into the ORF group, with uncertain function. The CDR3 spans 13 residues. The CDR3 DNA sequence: TGTACCAGAAGCGCACAGGGTAACACTGAAGCTTTCTTT. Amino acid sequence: CTRSAQGNTEAFF.

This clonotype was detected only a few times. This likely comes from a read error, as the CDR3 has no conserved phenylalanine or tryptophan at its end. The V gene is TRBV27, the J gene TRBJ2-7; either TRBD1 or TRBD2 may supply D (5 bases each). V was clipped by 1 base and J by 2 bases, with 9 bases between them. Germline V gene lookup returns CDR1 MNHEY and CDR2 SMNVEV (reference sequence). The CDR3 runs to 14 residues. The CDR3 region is CASSLLGPAYEQYL. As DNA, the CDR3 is TGTGCCAGCAGTTTATTGGGACCAGCCTACGAGCAGTACCTC.

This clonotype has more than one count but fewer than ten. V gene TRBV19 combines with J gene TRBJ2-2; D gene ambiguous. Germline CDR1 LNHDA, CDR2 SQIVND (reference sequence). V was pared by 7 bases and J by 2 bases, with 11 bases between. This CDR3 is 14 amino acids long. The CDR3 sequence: CASIREANTGELFF. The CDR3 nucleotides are TGTGCCAGTATTAGAGAGGCTAACACCGGGGAGCTGTTTTTT.

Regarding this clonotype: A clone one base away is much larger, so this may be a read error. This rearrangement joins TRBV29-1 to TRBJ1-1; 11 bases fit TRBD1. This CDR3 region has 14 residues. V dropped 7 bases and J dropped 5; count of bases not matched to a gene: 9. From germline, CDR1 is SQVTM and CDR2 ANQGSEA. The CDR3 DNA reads TGCAGCGCCCACGCCGGGACAGGGGGAACTGAAGCTTTCTTT. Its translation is CSAHAGTGGTEAFF.

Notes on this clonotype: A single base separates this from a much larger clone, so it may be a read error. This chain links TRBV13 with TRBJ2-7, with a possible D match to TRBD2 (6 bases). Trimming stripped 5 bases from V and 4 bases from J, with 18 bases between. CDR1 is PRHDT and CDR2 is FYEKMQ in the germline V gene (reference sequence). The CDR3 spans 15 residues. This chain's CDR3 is CASSPTDGGKYEQYF. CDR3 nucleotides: TGTGCCAGCAGCCCGACGGACGGGGGAAAATACGAGCAGTACTTC.

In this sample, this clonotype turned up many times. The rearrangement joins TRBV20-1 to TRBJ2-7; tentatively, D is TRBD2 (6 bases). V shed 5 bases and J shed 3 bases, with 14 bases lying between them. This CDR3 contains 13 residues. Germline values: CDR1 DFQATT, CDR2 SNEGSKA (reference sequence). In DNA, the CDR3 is TGCAGTGCTTTGGACTACTCCCACTACGAGCAGTACTTC. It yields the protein CSALDYSHYEQYF.

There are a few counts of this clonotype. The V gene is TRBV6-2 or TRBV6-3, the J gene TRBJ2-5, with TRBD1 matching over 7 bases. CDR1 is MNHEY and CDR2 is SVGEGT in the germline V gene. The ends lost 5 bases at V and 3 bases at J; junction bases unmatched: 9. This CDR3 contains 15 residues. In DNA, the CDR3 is TGTGCCAGCAGTACACCACCGACAGGGAAAGAGACCCAGTACTTC. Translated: CASSTPPTGKETQYF.

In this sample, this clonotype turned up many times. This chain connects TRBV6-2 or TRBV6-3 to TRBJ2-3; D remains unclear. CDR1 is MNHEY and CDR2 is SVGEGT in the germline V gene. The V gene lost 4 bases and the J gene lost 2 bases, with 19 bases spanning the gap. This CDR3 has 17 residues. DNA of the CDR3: TGTGCCAGCAGTTTCCCCCCGGACCACTGGATCACAGATACGCAGTATTTT. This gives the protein CASSFPPDHWITDTQYF.

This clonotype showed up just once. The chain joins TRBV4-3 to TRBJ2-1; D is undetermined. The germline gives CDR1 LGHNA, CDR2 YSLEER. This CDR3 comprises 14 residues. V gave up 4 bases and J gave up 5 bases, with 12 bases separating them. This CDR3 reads CASSPEETDNEQFF. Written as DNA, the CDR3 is TGCGCCAGCAGCCCCGAGGAAACCGACAATGAGCAGTTCTTC.

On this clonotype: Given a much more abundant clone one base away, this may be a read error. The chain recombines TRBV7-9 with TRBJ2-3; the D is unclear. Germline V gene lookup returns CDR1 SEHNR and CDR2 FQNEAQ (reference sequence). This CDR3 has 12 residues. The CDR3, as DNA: TGTGCCGGCAGCTTGTATGAGTATACGCAGTATTTT. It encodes CAGSLYEYTQYF.

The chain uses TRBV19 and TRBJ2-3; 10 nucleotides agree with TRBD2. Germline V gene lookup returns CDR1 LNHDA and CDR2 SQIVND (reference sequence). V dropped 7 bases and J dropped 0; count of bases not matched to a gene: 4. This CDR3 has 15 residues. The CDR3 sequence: CASNLAGASTDTQYF. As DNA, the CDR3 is TGTGCCAGTAACCTAGCGGGAGCTAGCACAGATACGCAGTATTTT.